The entry below gives a single T cell receptor beta chain sequence along with its context. Its specificity is unknown. This sample is part of a study of response to subunit inactivated influenza vaccine. Each CDR3 protein is one row after TCRdb ran MiXCR on the RT-PCR reads. The data show roughly 760,000 distinct CDR3 sequences, around 20% seen once. The study's findings and limits: A suggestion made by the authors is that each seasonal influenza vaccination recruits few new T cells.

The CDR3 is 13 amino acids. Trimming removed 8 bases from V and 3 bases from J, with 14 bases in between. The germline V gene encodes CDR1 ENHRY and CDR2 SYGVKD. The sequencing used PBMCs from blood, collected roughly 5 days after vaccination. The receptor comes from a man aged 50 to 59 who received an inactivated influenza vaccine. The J gene is TRBJ2-7, the V gene TRBV10-3; D might be TRBD2 (7 bases). The CDR3 DNA follows: TGTGCCATCGGGAGGGGGGACGTCTACGAGCAGTACTTC. Translation: CAIGRGDVYEQYF.